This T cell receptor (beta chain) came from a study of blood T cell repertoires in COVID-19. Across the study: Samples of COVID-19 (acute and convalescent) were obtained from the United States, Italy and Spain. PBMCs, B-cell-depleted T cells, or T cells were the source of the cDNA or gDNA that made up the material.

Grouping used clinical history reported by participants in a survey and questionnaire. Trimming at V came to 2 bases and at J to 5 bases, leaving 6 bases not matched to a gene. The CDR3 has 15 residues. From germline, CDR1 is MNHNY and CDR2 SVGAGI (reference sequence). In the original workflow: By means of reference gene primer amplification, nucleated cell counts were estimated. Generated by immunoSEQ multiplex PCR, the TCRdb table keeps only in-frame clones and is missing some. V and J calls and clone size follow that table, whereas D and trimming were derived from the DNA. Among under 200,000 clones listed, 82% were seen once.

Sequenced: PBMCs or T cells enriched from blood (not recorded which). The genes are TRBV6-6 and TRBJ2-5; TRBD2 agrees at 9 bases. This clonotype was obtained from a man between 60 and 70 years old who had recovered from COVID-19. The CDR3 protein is CASSYGSGGTETQYF. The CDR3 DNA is TGTGCCAGCAGTTACGGGAGCGGGGGGACGGAGACCCAGTACTTC.